A selection of T cell receptor beta chains follows, all from one sample in a study of blood T cell repertoires in COVID-19. Using immunoSEQ multiplex PCR, the repertoire was profiled, and TCRdb retains in-frame clones only, with some absent. The data contain 190,000 or so clones, around 89% of them singletons. Sequencing used PBMCs or T cells enriched from blood (not recorded which). These TCRs come from a man aged 25-45 years who had recovered from COVID-19. Each CDR3 is given with its conserved first and last residue. A D gene is named only where the DNA matches it firmly. Clone size appears in some rows only: once, few, many, or a class for an expanded clone.

-	TRBV3-1/TRBV3-2	TRBJ1-1	-	TGTGCCAGCAGGCCACAGGGAGATAGCACTGAAGCTTTCTTT	CASRPQGDSTEAFF
-	TRBV3-1/TRBV3-2	TRBJ2-2	-	TGTGCCAGCCCGAGTAGTTACACCGGGGAGCTGTTTTTT	CASPSSYTGELFF
-	TRBV5-1	TRBJ2-2	TRBD1	TGCGCCAGCAGCTTGGCCCCGGGACAGGGGGTCGCCGGGGAGCTGTTTTTT	CASSLAPGQGVAGELFF
few	TRBV15	TRBJ2-7	TRBD2	TGTGCCACCAGCATGGCGGGGGGGCCCTACGAGCATTACTTC	CATSMAGGPYEHYF
-	TRBV6-6	TRBJ2-7	-	TGTGCCAGCACGATATCGACAGGCTCCTACGAGCAGTACTTC	CASTISTGSYEQYF
-	TRBV5-1	TRBJ1-1	-	TGCGCCAGCAGCGATTATACCCCCGGTTGGGTAAGGGGCACTGAAGCTTTCTTT	CASSDYTPGWVRGTEAFF
-	TRBV9	TRBJ2-1	TRBD2	TGTGCCAGCAGCGCACCGGGCCGGGGGGGCAATGAGCAGTTCTTC	CASSAPGRGGNEQFF
-	TRBV29-1	TRBJ1-4	-	TGCAGCGTTCGAGAAACTAATGAAAAACTGTTTTTT	CSVRETNEKLFF
-	TRBV7-8	TRBJ2-1	TRBD2	TGTGCCAGCAGCTTAGCGTTAGGGACTAGCCTTTACAATGAGCAGTTCTTC	CASSLALGTSLYNEQFF
-	TRBV2	TRBJ1-5	TRBD1	TGTGCCAGCAGTGGCACAGGGGGCTATCAGCCCCAGCATTTT	CASSGTGGYQPQHF
-	TRBV7-2	TRBJ2-7	TRBD1	TGTGCCAGCAGCTTAAGTCCAGGGGGAACCTACGAGCAGTACTTC	CASSLSPGGTYEQYF
-	TRBV10-3	TRBJ2-5	-	TGTGCCATCAGTGTAGGTGTCGGGGAGACCCAGTACTTC	CAISVGVGETQYF
-	TRBV7-8	TRBJ2-3	-	TGTGCCAGCAGCTTAGGGACTATTGAGCCCAGGGATACGCAGTATTTT	CASSLGTIEPRDTQYF
-	TRBV12-3/TRBV12-4	TRBJ2-7	-	TGTGCCAGCAGCCGAAACAGGGACGAGCAGTACTTC	CASSRNRDEQYF
-	TRBV7-2	TRBJ1-4	-	TGTGCCAGCAGCTTAACCCTATGGAGAGAAAAACTGTTTTTT	CASSLTLWREKLFF
-	TRBV30	TRBJ1-1	-	TGTGCCTGGAGTGTCCGACAAACAGGGCTTGGCACTGAAGCTTTCTTT	CAWSVRQTGLGTEAFF
-	TRBV21-1	TRBJ2-3	-	TGTGCCAGCAGCAAAGCGCCAGAGGGAGAGGCGGATACGCAGTATTTT	CASSKAPEGEADTQYF
-	TRBV7-2	TRBJ2-3	TRBD1	TGTGCCAGCAGCCGGGACAGGATCACAGATACGCAGTATTTT	CASSRDRITDTQYF
-	TRBV19	TRBJ2-3	TRBD2	TGTGCCAGTAGTTTCCTTGGGACTAGCGCCGATACGCAGTATTTT	CASSFLGTSADTQYF
-	TRBV7-9	TRBJ2-2	TRBD2	TGTGCCAGCGAGGGACTAGCCGCCGGGGAGCTGTTTTTT	CASEGLAAGELFF
-	TRBV19	TRBJ1-6	TRBD1	TGTGCCAGTAGTACACGACAGGGGGCAAATTCACCCCTCCACTTT	CASSTRQGANSPLHF
-	TRBV7-8	TRBJ2-1	TRBD1	TGTGCCAGCAGCTTAGGGACAGGAAGAAGGTCGCGCAATGAGCAGTTCTTC	CASSLGTGRRSRNEQFF
-	TRBV29-1	TRBJ2-1	-	TGCAGCGGAACACAGCCTCCGGAGCAGTTCTTC	CSGTQPPEQFF
-	TRBV27	TRBJ2-1	TRBD2	TGTGCCAGCAGACCTCCTAGCGGGAGAAACTACAATGAGCAGTTCTTC	CASRPPSGRNYNEQFF
-	TRBV5-6	TRBJ2-7	TRBD1	TGTGCCAGCAGCCCCGGGACAGGGGGGTACGAGCAGTACTTC	CASSPGTGGYEQYF
-	TRBV28	TRBJ1-1	TRBD1	TGTGCCAGCAGGCCCCCGACAGGGATCAACACTGAAGCTTTCTTT	CASRPPTGINTEAFF
-	TRBV20-1	TRBJ1-4	-	TGCAGTGCTAGTCGTGCAACTAATGAAAAACTGTTTTTT	CSASRATNEKLFF
-	TRBV5-1	TRBJ2-7	TRBD1	TGCGCCAGCAGCGCAGGACAGGGCTCCTACGAGCAGTACTTC	CASSAGQGSYEQYF
-	TRBV4-1	TRBJ1-5	-	TGCGCCAGCAGCCTCAATTCGGGTGGGGGCGGGCAGCCCCAGCATTTT	CASSLNSGGGGQPQHF
once	TRBV9	TRBJ1-2	TRBD1	TGTGCCAGCAGCGTAGGTGAGGGGGCTTACTATGGCTACACCTTC	CASSVGEGAYYGYTF
-	TRBV4-3	TRBJ1-2	TRBD1	TGCGCCAGCAGCCCCGCGGGGACAGGGGACTATGGCTACACCTTC	CASSPAGTGDYGYTF
once	TRBV28	TRBJ2-3	-	TGTGCCAGCAGCTCAACGGGCACAGATACGCAGTATTTT	CASSSTGTDTQYF
few	TRBV6-2/TRBV6-3	TRBJ2-7	-	TGTGCCAGCAGCCTGACCGGGACATATTACGAGCAGTACTTC	CASSLTGTYYEQYF
-	TRBV11-2	TRBJ1-2	TRBD1	TGTGCCAGCAGCCTAAGGAGGTCAGGGGGCAGGGTAAATAACTATGGCTACACCTTC	CASSLRRSGGRVNNYGYTF
-	TRBV6-1	TRBJ1-3	TRBD1	TGTGCCAGCAGTGAAGGGGACAGACTCCTATCTGGAAACACCATATATTTT	CASSEGDRLLSGNTIYF
-	TRBV28	TRBJ2-2	TRBD1	TGTGCCAGCAGTCGCCCCGGGACAGGTAACACCGGGGAGCTGTTTTTT	CASSRPGTGNTGELFF
-	TRBV24-1	TRBJ2-3	-	TGTGCCACCTCCCAGAGCACAGATACGCAGTATTTT	CATSQSTDTQYF
-	TRBV30	TRBJ2-3	TRBD1	TGTGCCTGGAGAGCCGACAGGGGGATAAGCACAGATACGCAGTATTTT	CAWRADRGISTDTQYF
-	TRBV19	TRBJ1-1	-	TGTGCCAGTAGTATTAGGAACACTGAAGCTTTCTTT	CASSIRNTEAFF
-	TRBV18	TRBJ2-2	TRBD1	TGTGCCAGCTCACCCCAACAGGGGTCCGGGGAGCTGTTTTTT	CASSPQQGSGELFF